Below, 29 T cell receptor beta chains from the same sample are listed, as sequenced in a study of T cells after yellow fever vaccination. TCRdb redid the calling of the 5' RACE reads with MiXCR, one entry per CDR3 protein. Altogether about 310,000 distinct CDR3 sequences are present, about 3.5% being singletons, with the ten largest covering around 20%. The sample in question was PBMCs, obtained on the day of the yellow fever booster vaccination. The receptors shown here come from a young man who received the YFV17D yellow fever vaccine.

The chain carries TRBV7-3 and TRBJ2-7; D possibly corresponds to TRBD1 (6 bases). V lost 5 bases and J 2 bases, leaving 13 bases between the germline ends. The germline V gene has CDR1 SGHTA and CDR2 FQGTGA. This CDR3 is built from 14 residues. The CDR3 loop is CASSTPGATYEQYV. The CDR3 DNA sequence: TGTGCCAGCAGCACGCCAGGGGCGACCTACGAGCAGTACGTC.

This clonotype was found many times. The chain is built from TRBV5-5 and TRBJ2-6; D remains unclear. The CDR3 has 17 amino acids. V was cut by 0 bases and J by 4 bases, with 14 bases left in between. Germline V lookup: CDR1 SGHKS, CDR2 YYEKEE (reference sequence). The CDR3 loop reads CASSLVGSLHGANVLTF. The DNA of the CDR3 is TGTGCCAGCAGCTTGGTCGGTTCCCTACACGGGGCCAACGTCCTGACTTTC.

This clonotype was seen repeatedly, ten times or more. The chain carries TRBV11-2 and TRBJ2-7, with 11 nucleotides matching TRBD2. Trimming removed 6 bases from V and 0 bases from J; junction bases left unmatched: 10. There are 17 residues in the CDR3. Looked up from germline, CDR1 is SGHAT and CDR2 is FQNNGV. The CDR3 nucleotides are TGTGCCAGCAGGAGCACTAGCGGGGGCCGATTCTCCTACGAGCAGTACTTC. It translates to CASRSTSGGRFSYEQYF.

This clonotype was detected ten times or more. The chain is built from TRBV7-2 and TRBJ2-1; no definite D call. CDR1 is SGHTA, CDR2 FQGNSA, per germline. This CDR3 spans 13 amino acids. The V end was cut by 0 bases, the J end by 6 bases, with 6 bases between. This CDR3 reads CASSLAAVNEQFF. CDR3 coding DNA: TGTGCCAGCAGCTTAGCGGCCGTCAATGAGCAGTTCTTC. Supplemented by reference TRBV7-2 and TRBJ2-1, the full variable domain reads GAGVSQSPSNKVTEKGKDVELRCDPISGHTALYWYRQSLGQGLEFLIYFQGNSAPDKSGLPSDRFSAERTGGSVSTLTIQRTQQEDSAVYLCASSLAAVNEQFFGPGTRLTVL.

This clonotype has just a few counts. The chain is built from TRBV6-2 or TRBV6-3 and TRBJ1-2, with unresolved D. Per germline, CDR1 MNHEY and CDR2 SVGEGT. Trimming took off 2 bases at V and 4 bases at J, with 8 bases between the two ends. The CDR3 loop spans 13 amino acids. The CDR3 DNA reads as TGTGCCAGCAGTTACGGCCCTTTCTATGGCTACACCTTC. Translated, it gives CASSYGPFYGYTF.

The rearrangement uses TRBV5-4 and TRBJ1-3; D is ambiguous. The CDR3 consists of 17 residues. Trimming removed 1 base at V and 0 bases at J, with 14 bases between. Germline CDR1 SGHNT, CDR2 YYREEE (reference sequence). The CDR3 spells CASSLWAAELSGNTIYF. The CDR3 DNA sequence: TGTGCCAGCAGCTTGTGGGCCGCAGAGCTCTCTGGAAACACCATATATTTT.

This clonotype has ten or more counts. The CDR3 loop is CASSLDRNTIYF. For the CDR3, the DNA is TGTGCCAGCAGCTTAGACCGAAACACCATATATTTT. The chain employs TRBV7-2 and TRBJ1-3; no reliable D call. Trimming cost V 1 base and J 5 bases, with 3 bases left between them. The CDR3 is made up of 12 amino acids. The germline gives CDR1 SGHTA, CDR2 FQGNSA.

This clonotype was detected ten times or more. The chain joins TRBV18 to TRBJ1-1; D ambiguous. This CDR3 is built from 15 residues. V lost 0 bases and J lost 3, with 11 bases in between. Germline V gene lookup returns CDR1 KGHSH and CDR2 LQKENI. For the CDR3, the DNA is TGTGCCAGCTCACCACCTTCACGGGCCGACACTGAAGCTTTCTTT. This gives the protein CASSPPSRADTEAFF. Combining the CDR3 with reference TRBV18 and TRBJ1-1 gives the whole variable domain NAGVMQNPRHLVRRRGQEARLRCSPMKGHSHVYWYRQLPEEGLKFMVYLQKENIIDESGMPKERFSAEFPKEGPSILRIQQVVRGDSAAYFCASSPPSRADTEAFFGQGTRLTVV.

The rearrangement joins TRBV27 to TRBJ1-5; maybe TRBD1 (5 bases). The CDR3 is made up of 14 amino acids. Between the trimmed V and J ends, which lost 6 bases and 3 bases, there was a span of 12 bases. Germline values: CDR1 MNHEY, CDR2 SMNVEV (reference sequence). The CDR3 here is CASRPQGYNQPQHF. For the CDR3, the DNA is TGTGCCAGCAGACCTCAGGGTTACAATCAGCCCCAGCATTTT.

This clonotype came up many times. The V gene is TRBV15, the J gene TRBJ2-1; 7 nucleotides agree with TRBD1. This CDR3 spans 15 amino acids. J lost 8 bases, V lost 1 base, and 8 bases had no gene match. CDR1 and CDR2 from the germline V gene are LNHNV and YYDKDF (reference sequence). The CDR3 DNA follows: TGTGCCACCAGCAGAGGTAGGGGGCCGGTAGATGAGCAGTTCTTC. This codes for CATSRGRGPVDEQFF. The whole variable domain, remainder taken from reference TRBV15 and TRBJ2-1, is DAMVIQNPRYQVTQFGKPVTLSCSQTLNHNVMYWYQQKSSQAPKLLFHYYDKDFNNEADTPDNFQSRRPNTSFCFLDIRSPGLGDTAMYLCATSRGRGPVDEQFFGPGTRLTVL.

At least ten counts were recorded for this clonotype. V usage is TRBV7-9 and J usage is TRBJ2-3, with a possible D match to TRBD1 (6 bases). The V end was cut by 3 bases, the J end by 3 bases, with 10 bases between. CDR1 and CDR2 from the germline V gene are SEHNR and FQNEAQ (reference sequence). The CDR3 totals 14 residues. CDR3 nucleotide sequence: TGTGCCAGCAGCTTCTCGAGGGGGACAGATACGCAGTATTTT. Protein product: CASSFSRGTDTQYF. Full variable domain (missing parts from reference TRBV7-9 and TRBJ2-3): DTGVSQNPRHKITKRGQNVTFRCDPISEHNRLYWYRQTLGQGPEFLTYFQNEAQLEKSRLLSDRFSAERPKGSFSTLEIQRTEQGDSAMYLCASSFSRGTDTQYFGPGTRLTVL.

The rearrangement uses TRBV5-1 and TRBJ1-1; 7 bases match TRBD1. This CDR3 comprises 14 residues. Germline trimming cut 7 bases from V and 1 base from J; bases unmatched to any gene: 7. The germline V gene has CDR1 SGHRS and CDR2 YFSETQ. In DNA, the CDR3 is TGCGCCAGCCATACCGGGACAGCGAACACTGAAGCTTTCTTT. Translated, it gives CASHTGTANTEAFF.

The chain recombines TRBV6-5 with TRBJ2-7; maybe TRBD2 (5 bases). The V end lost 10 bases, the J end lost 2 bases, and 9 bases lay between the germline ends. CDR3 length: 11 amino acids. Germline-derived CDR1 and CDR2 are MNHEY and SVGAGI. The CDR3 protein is CATREAYEQYF. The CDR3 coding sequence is TGTGCCACCCGGGAAGCCTACGAGCAGTACTTC.

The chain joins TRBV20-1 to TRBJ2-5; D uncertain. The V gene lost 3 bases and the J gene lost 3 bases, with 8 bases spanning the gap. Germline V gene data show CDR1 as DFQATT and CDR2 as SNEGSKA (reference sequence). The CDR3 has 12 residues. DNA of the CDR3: TGCAGTGCTAGTCGGAGCGAAGAGACCCAGTACTTC. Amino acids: CSASRSEETQYF.

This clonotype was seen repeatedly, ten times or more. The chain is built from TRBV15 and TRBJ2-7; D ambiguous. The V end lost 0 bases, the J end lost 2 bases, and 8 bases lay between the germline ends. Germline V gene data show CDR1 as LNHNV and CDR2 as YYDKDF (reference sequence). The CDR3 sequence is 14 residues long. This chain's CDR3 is CATSRDLKTYEQYF. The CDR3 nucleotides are TGTGCCACCAGCAGAGATCTGAAAACCTACGAGCAGTACTTC.

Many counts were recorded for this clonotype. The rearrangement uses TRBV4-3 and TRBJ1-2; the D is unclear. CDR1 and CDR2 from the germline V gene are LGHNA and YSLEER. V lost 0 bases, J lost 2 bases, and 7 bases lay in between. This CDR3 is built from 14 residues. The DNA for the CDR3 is TGCGCCAGCAGCCAAGATTTACAGAACTATGGCTACACCTTC. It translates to CASSQDLQNYGYTF.

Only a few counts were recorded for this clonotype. The CDR3 DNA reads TGTGCCAGCGGGAGGCTAGCGGGGTTGGAGACCCAGTACTTC. As protein: CASGRLAGLETQYF. The chain uses TRBV6-5 and TRBJ2-5; 9 bases fit TRBD2. The CDR3 consists of 14 residues. Per germline, CDR1 MNHEY and CDR2 SVGAGI. V lost 8 bases, J lost 5 bases, and 9 bases stayed unmatched.

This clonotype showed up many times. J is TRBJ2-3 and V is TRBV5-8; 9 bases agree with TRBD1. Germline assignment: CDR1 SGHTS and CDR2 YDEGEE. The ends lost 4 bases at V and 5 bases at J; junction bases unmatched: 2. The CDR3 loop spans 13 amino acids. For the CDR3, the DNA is TGTGCCAGCAGCAAGGACAGGGGAGATACGCAGTATTTT. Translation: CASSKDRGDTQYF. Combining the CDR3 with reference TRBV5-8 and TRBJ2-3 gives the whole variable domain EAGVTQSPTHLIKTRGQQATLRCSPISGHTSVYWYQQALGLGLQFLLWYDEGEERNRGNFPPRFSGRQFPNYSSELNVNALELEDSALYLCASSKDRGDTQYFGPGTRLTVL.

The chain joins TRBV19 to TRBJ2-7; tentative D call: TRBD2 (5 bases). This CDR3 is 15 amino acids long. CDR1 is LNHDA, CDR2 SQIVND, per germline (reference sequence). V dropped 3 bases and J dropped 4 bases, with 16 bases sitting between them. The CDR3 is CASSIGKGSIYEQYF. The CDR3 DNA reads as TGTGCCAGTAGTATCGGGAAGGGAAGTATATACGAGCAGTACTTC.

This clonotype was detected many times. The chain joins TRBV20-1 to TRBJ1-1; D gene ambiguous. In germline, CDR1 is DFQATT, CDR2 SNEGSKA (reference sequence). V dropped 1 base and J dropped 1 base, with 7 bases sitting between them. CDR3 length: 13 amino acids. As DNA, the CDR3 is TGCAGTGCTAGAGGGACGGGGAACACTGAAGCTTTCTTT. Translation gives CSARGTGNTEAFF.

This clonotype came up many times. The CDR3 is CASTDSGELFF. The CDR3 nucleotides are TGCGCCAGCACCGACAGCGGGGAGCTGTTTTTT. The rearrangement links TRBV5-1 to TRBJ2-2; D may be TRBD1 (5 bases). Germline assignment: CDR1 SGHRS and CDR2 YFSETQ. This CDR3 has 11 residues. The V and J ends lost 6 bases and 7 bases respectively, with 7 bases between them. The full variable domain, in which reference TRBV5-1 and TRBJ2-2 provide the parts outside the CDR3, is KAGVTQTPRYLIKTRGQQVTLSCSPISGHRSVSWYQQTPGQGLQFLFEYFSETQRNKGNFPGRFSGRQFSNSRSEMNVSTLELGDSALYLCASTDSGELFFGEGSRLTVL.

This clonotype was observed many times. The CDR3 nucleotides read TGTGCTAGTGGTTTGGTTCGGGGGGCCGGAGAGCAGTACGTC. Its protein is CASGLVRGAGEQYV. The rearrangement uses TRBV12-5 and TRBJ2-7, with D perhaps matching TRBD2 (7 bases). Germline CDR1 and CDR2: LGHNT and FRNRAP. The CDR3 is made up of 14 amino acids. With 0 bases removed from V and 7 bases from J, the gap between germline ends came to 13 bases.

The CDR3 bases are TGCGCCAGCAGCTTGTCCGAACAGGGACGCTCACCCCTCCACTTT. Amino acids: CASSLSEQGRSPLHF. J is TRBJ1-6 and V is TRBV5-1, with a weak D call TRBD1 (6 bases). V lost 1 base and J 10 bases, leaving 15 bases between the germline ends. The CDR3 covers 15 residues. Germline V CDR1 and CDR2: SGHRS, YFSETQ.

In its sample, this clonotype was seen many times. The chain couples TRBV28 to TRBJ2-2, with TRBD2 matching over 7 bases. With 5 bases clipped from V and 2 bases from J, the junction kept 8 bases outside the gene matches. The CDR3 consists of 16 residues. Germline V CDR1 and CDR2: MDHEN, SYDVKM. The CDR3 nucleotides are TGTGCCAGCAGTCAAACGGGACTACCTAACACCGGGGAGCTGTTTTTT. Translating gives CASSQTGLPNTGELFF.

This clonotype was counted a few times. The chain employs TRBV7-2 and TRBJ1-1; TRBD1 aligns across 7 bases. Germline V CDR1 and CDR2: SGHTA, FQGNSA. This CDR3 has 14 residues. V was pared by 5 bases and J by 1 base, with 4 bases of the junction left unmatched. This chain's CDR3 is CASSGGGRNTEAFF. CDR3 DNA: TGTGCCAGCAGCGGAGGGGGCAGGAACACTGAAGCTTTCTTT.

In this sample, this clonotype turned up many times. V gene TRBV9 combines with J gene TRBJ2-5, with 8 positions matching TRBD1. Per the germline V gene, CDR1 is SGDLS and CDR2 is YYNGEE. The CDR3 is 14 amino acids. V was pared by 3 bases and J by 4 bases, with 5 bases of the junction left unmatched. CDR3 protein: CASSAGQGPETQYF. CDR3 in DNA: TGTGCCAGCAGCGCCGGACAGGGCCCAGAGACCCAGTACTTC. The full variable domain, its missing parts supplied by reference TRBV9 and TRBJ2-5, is DSGVTQTPKHLITATGQRVTLRCSPRSGDLSVYWYQQSLDQGLQFLIQYYNGEERAKGNILERFSAQQFPDLHSELNLSSLELGDSALYFCASSAGQGPETQYFGPGTRLLVL.

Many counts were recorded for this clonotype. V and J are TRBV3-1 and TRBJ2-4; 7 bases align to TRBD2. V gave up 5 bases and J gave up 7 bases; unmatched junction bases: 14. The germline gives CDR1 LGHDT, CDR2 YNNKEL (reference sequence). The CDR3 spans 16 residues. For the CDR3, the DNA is TGTGCCAGCAGCGGTCGGGACCGCGGGGGATGGAACATTCAGTACTTC. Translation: CASSGRDRGGWNIQYF.

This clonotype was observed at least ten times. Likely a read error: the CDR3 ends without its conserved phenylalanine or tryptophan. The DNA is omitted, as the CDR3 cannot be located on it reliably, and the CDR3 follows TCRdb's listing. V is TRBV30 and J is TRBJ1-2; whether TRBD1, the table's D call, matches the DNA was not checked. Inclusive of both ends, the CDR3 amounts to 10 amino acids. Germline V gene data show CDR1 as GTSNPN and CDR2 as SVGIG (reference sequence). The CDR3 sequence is CAWDRDRAFL.

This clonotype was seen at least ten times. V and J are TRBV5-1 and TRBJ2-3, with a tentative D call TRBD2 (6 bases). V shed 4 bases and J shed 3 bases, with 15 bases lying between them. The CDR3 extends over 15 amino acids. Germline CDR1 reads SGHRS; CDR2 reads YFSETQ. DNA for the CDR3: TGCGCCAGCAGCGACGGGGGTTCCGCGACAGATACGCAGTATTTT. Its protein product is CASSDGGSATDTQYF.